A selection of T cell receptor beta chains follows, all from one sample in a study of T cell repertoires in cytomegalovirus infection. For these receptors, no antigen is known. One entry per CDR3 protein results from TCRdb running MiXCR on the reads. The sample yields 700,000 to 900,000 distinct CDR3 sequences, 25% to 30% seen once. The source was cultured CD8+ T cells from PBMCs, collected from culture after CMV antigen stimulation. These TCRs come from a human donor in good health (CMV status not recorded). Some clones in this sample may be carry-over from other donors' samples. The CDR3 runs from the conserved cysteine through the conserved F or W. Each record gives: CDR3 DNA, CDR3 protein, J gene, D gene, V gene, clone size. D genes are given only for firm matches. Clone size is not always given. Where it is, it says once, few, many or a class for expanded clones.

CDR3 DNA: TGTGCCAGCAGTTCCGGGACAATGAACACCGGGGAGCTGTTTTTT
CDR3 protein: CASSSGTMNTGELFF
J gene: TRBJ2-2
D gene: -
V gene: TRBV7-6
clone size: many

CDR3 DNA: TGTGCCAGCAGCTCCTCTTTCGTTGGGGCAAAGGATACGCAGTATTTT
CDR3 protein: CASSSSFVGAKDTQYF
J gene: TRBJ2-3
D gene: -
V gene: TRBV12-3/TRBV12-4
clone size: many

CDR3 DNA: TGTGCCAGCGGCGATTACTTCTCTGGGGCCAACGTCCTGACTTTC
CDR3 protein: CASGDYFSGANVLTF
J gene: TRBJ2-6
D gene: -
V gene: TRBV13
clone size: -

CDR3 DNA: TGTGCCAGCAGCTCATCCGACCCAGATGTAGTTTATGAAAAACTGTTTTTT
CDR3 protein: CASSSSDPDVVYEKLFF
J gene: TRBJ1-4
D gene: -
V gene: TRBV6-8
clone size: -

CDR3 DNA: TGTGCCAGCAGCCCCAGACAGGATGAAGCTTTCTTT
CDR3 protein: CASSPRQDEAFF
J gene: TRBJ1-1
D gene: -
V gene: TRBV7-9
clone size: few

CDR3 DNA: TGTGCCAGCAGCTTATTTAGCGGGGGGGCAAATGAGCAGTTCTTC
CDR3 protein: CASSLFSGGANEQFF
J gene: TRBJ2-1
D gene: TRBD2
V gene: TRBV7-2
clone size: many

CDR3 DNA: TGTGCTAGTGGTTCTTTTGACAGGAAAGAGCAGTACTTC
CDR3 protein: CASGSFDRKEQYF
J gene: TRBJ2-7
D gene: -
V gene: TRBV12-5
clone size: -

CDR3 DNA: TGCGCCAGCAGCCAAGAGATAGGGCAGACAAACACTGAAGCTTTCTTT
CDR3 protein: CASSQEIGQTNTEAFF
J gene: TRBJ1-1
D gene: -
V gene: TRBV4-1
clone size: few

CDR3 DNA: TGTGCCAGCAGCCTCCAGGGCTTTTACAATGAGCAGTTCTTC
CDR3 protein: CASSLQGFYNEQFF
J gene: TRBJ2-1
D gene: -
V gene: TRBV27
clone size: -

CDR3 DNA: TGTGCCAGCAGTTCTCCGACAGGGCAGGTCACCGGGGAGCTGTTTTTT
CDR3 protein: CASSSPTGQVTGELFF
J gene: TRBJ2-2
D gene: TRBD1
V gene: TRBV27
clone size: -

CDR3 DNA: TGTGCCACCAGCAGAGACCGGGTTGGGGCCGGCTCTGGAAACACCATATATTTT
CDR3 protein: CATSRDRVGAGSGNTIYF
J gene: TRBJ1-3
D gene: -
V gene: TRBV15
clone size: -

CDR3 DNA: TGTGCCAGCAGTGGCCTGGACGGAGAAGTAGCTTTCTTT
CDR3 protein: CASSGLDGEVAFF
J gene: TRBJ1-1
D gene: -
V gene: TRBV6-2/TRBV6-3
clone size: -

CDR3 DNA: TGTGCCAGCAGTTTTGGACAGTCTGGCTACACCTTC
CDR3 protein: CASSFGQSGYTF
J gene: TRBJ1-2
D gene: -
V gene: TRBV12-3/TRBV12-4
clone size: few

CDR3 DNA: TGCAGTGCTAGCGACCCACAGGATGATACGCAGTATTTT
CDR3 protein: CSASDPQDDTQYF
J gene: TRBJ2-3
D gene: -
V gene: TRBV20-1
clone size: few

CDR3 DNA: TGTGCCAGCAGCCAACTTCGAGGGCGTGGGGGGAGGGATTGG
CDR3 protein: CASSQLRGRGGRDW
J gene: TRBJ1-1
D gene: -
V gene: TRBV4-2
clone size: -

CDR3 DNA: TGTGCCAGCAGTTATACTGTGAATACGCAGTATTTT
CDR3 protein: CASSYTVNTQYF
J gene: TRBJ2-3
D gene: -
V gene: TRBV6-2/TRBV6-3
clone size: -

CDR3 DNA: TGTGCTACCACGCCCGGGGTCGCGGGGGAGCTGTTTTTT
CDR3 protein: CATTPGVAGELFF
J gene: TRBJ2-2
D gene: -
V gene: TRBV27
clone size: -

CDR3 DNA: TGTGCCAGCAGCGTAGCTGGGACAGGGAGTCTGGTAACCGGGGAGCTGTTTTTT
CDR3 protein: CASSVAGTGSLVTGELFF
J gene: TRBJ2-2
D gene: TRBD1
V gene: TRBV9
clone size: -

CDR3 DNA: TGTGCCAGCAGCTCGCCCTACGCCGGGGCCAATGGCACAGATACGCAGTATTTT
CDR3 protein: CASSSPYAGANGTDTQYF
J gene: TRBJ2-3
D gene: -
V gene: TRBV7-9
clone size: many

CDR3 DNA: TGTGCCAGCAGCTTCCCGGTTAGCGGGGGGGGGGACAATGAGCAGTTCTTC
CDR3 protein: CASSFPVSGGGDNEQFF
J gene: TRBJ2-1
D gene: TRBD2
V gene: TRBV7-2
clone size: many

CDR3 DNA: TGTGCCAGCAGTTTAGGGGTCGGCGGTGAAAAACTGTTTTTT
CDR3 protein: CASSLGVGGEKLFF
J gene: TRBJ1-4
D gene: -
V gene: TRBV27
clone size: few

CDR3 DNA: TGCGCCAGCAGCCAAGTTCCCTACCAGGGGGGTGGTGAGCAGTTCTTC
CDR3 protein: CASSQVPYQGGGEQFF
J gene: TRBJ2-1
D gene: -
V gene: TRBV4-1
clone size: few

CDR3 DNA: TGCAGTGCTAGAGAGGTTGCAGGCGTTGCAGATACGCAGTATTTT
CDR3 protein: CSAREVAGVADTQYF
J gene: TRBJ2-3
D gene: -
V gene: TRBV20-1
clone size: -

CDR3 DNA: TGTGCCAGCTTCGGCCCGAGGGGTCCGGAGACCCAGTACTTC
CDR3 protein: CASFGPRGPETQYF
J gene: TRBJ2-5
D gene: -
V gene: TRBV5-8
clone size: -

CDR3 DNA: TGTGCCAGCAGTTCCAGGGGTAGGGATCAGCCCCAGCATTTT
CDR3 protein: CASSSRGRDQPQHF
J gene: TRBJ1-5
D gene: -
V gene: TRBV12-3/TRBV12-4
clone size: few

CDR3 DNA: TGTGCCAGCAGCCCCAAAATGGCCAGGCGCTACACAGAAACGCAGTATTTT
CDR3 protein: CASSPKMARRYTETQYF
J gene: TRBJ2-3
D gene: -
V gene: TRBV5-6
clone size: -

CDR3 DNA: TGTGCCAGCAGTTACTCGACTAGTGGGACAGGGGAGGCAGATACGCAGTATTTT
CDR3 protein: CASSYSTSGTGEADTQYF
J gene: TRBJ2-3
D gene: TRBD1
V gene: TRBV6-2/TRBV6-3
clone size: -

CDR3 DNA: TGCGCCAGCAGCGCCGCAGGGTTCTCCTACAATGAGCAGTTCTTC
CDR3 protein: CASSAAGFSYNEQFF
J gene: TRBJ2-1
D gene: -
V gene: TRBV5-1
clone size: -

CDR3 DNA: TGTGCCACCACAGGAGTTACCGGGGAGCTGTTTTTT
CDR3 protein: CATTGVTGELFF
J gene: TRBJ2-2
D gene: -
V gene: TRBV6-5
clone size: few

CDR3 DNA: TGTGCCAGTAGTATTGCAATCCCGCACACTGAAGCTTTCTTT
CDR3 protein: CASSIAIPHTEAFF
J gene: TRBJ1-1
D gene: -
V gene: TRBV19
clone size: -

CDR3 DNA: TGTGCCAGCAGTCCCGGGACAGCAACGGCTGACTATGGCTACACCTTC
CDR3 protein: CASSPGTATADYGYTF
J gene: TRBJ1-2
D gene: TRBD1
V gene: TRBV11-2
clone size: many

CDR3 DNA: TGTGCCACCAGCAGAGATGGGTTGGGAAGCCCAGAGACCCAGTACTTC
CDR3 protein: CATSRDGLGSPETQYF
J gene: TRBJ2-5
D gene: -
V gene: TRBV15
clone size: -

CDR3 DNA: TGTGCCAGCACAATCGAGAATACAGGGAACTATGGCTACACCTTC
CDR3 protein: CASTIENTGNYGYTF
J gene: TRBJ1-2
D gene: -
V gene: TRBV7-8
clone size: many

CDR3 DNA: TGTGCCAGCAGTGATTGGCAGGCGAACACTGAAGCTTTCTTT
CDR3 protein: CASSDWQANTEAFF
J gene: TRBJ1-1
D gene: -
V gene: TRBV6-1
clone size: few

CDR3 DNA: TGTGCCAGCAGCTTGGAGTTTAGCTATGAGCAGTTCTTC
CDR3 protein: CASSLEFSYEQFF
J gene: TRBJ2-1
D gene: -
V gene: TRBV5-8
clone size: -

CDR3 DNA: TGTGCCAGCAGTTTATTAGGGACAGGGTTTGGCTACACCTTC
CDR3 protein: CASSLLGTGFGYTF
J gene: TRBJ1-2
D gene: TRBD1
V gene: TRBV27
clone size: -

CDR3 DNA: TGTGCCAGCATAAACTCCGGGACGTCGAACACTGAAGCTTTCTTT
CDR3 protein: CASINSGTSNTEAFF
J gene: TRBJ1-1
D gene: -
V gene: TRBV6-2/TRBV6-3
clone size: -

CDR3 DNA: TGCGCCAGCAGCCAGGCCGCGGCGGGGGCTCACAATGAGCAGTTCTTC
CDR3 protein: CASSQAAAGAHNEQFF
J gene: TRBJ2-1
D gene: -
V gene: TRBV4-1
clone size: -

CDR3 DNA: TGTGCCAGCAGCTTAGCGCTTTTGACTAGCGGGGGGTCCTACAATGAGCAGTTCTTC
CDR3 protein: CASSLALLTSGGSYNEQFF
J gene: TRBJ2-1
D gene: TRBD2
V gene: TRBV7-2
clone size: many

CDR3 DNA: TGTGCCAGTAGTATCCAGACAGGGCCTTATGGCTACACCTTC
CDR3 protein: CASSIQTGPYGYTF
J gene: TRBJ1-2
D gene: TRBD1
V gene: TRBV19
clone size: -

CDR3 DNA: TGTGCCAGCAGCTTAGCGAGGGACGGAAAAGAGACCCAGTACTTC
CDR3 protein: CASSLARDGKETQYF
J gene: TRBJ2-5
D gene: -
V gene: TRBV7-6
clone size: few

CDR3 DNA: TGTGCCAGCAGCCTGACCCGACAGGGGATTGAAGGAAGTGGCTACACCTTC
CDR3 protein: CASSLTRQGIEGSGYTF
J gene: TRBJ1-2
D gene: TRBD1
V gene: TRBV2
clone size: -

CDR3 DNA: TGTGCCAGCAGCCCCATGGGGGGAAGGACAGATACGCAGTATTTT
CDR3 protein: CASSPMGGRTDTQYF
J gene: TRBJ2-3
D gene: -
V gene: TRBV7-4
clone size: few

CDR3 DNA: TGTGCCACCAGTGACCGGACAGGGTACGGCAATCAGCCCCAGCATTTT
CDR3 protein: CATSDRTGYGNQPQHF
J gene: TRBJ1-5
D gene: TRBD1
V gene: TRBV24-1
clone size: -

CDR3 DNA: TGTGCCACCAGCAGTCGGACTATCCATAATTCACCCCTCCACTTT
CDR3 protein: CATSSRTIHNSPLHF
J gene: TRBJ1-6
D gene: -
V gene: TRBV15
clone size: -

CDR3 DNA: TGTGCCATCACCAAGGGGGGATCACCCCTCCACTTT
CDR3 protein: CAITKGGSPLHF
J gene: TRBJ1-6
D gene: -
V gene: TRBV10-3
clone size: -

CDR3 DNA: TGTGCCAGCAGGTCGTTCCAATATCAGGAGAACTATGGCTACACCTTC
CDR3 protein: CASRSFQYQENYGYTF
J gene: TRBJ1-2
D gene: -
V gene: TRBV5-4
clone size: few

CDR3 DNA: TGTGCCAGCAGTTACCGGACCCTAGGAAACACCATATATTTT
CDR3 protein: CASSYRTLGNTIYF
J gene: TRBJ1-3
D gene: -
V gene: TRBV6-5
clone size: many